These 23 T cell receptor beta chains were sequenced from one sample in a study of blood T cell repertoires in COVID-19. Clones were sequenced by immunoSEQ multiplex PCR, and TCRdb holds only the in-frame ones, with some missing. The top ten hold 6.5% to 10% of the sample, which has around 190,000 clones, approximately 89% seen once. Sample: peripheral blood. The origin of the receptors is a woman in her sixties or seventies with acute or convalescent COVID-19.

This chain links TRBV10-3 with TRBJ2-7; 7 bases are shared with TRBD2. CDR1 and CDR2 from the germline V gene are ENHRY and SYGVKD. V lost 6 bases to trimming and J lost 4 bases; unmatched junction nucleotides: 3. The CDR3 totals 12 residues. CDR3 loop: CAISPSGYEQYV. Here the CDR3 DNA reads TGTGCCATCAGCCCTAGCGGTTACGAGCAGTACGTC.

The rearrangement joins TRBV3-1 (or the pseudogene TRBV3-2) to TRBJ2-7; D may be TRBD2 (6 bases). There are 14 residues in the CDR3. CDR1 LGHDT and CDR2 YNNKEL come from the germline V gene (reference sequence). V shed 1 base and J shed 3 bases, with 10 bases lying between them. Written as DNA, the CDR3 is TGTGCCAGCAGCCAAGGGACTACACACTACGAGCAGTACTTC. This sequence encodes CASSQGTTHYEQYF.

This clone was seen more than once but under ten times. This chain links TRBV18 with TRBJ1-2, with D perhaps TRBD1 (6 bases). V dropped 2 bases and J dropped 5 bases, with 18 bases sitting between them. The CDR3 has 16 amino acids. CDR1 and CDR2 from the germline V gene are KGHSH and LQKENI. CDR3 loop: CASSPVGGDRIYGYTF. DNA for the CDR3: TGTGCCAGCTCACCAGTGGGTGGTGACAGGATATATGGCTACACCTTC. Drawing the rest from reference TRBV18 and TRBJ1-2, the complete variable domain is NAGVMQNPRHLVRRRGQEARLRCSPMKGHSHVYWYRQLPEEGLKFMVYLQKENIIDESGMPKERFSAEFPKEGPSILRIQQVVRGDSAAYFCASSPVGGDRIYGYTFGSGTRLTVV.

The V gene is TRBV9, the J gene TRBJ2-4; 7 bases fit TRBD1. This CDR3 has 14 residues. Trimming removed 0 bases from V and 6 bases from J; junction bases left unmatched: 3. From germline, CDR1 is SGDLS and CDR2 YYNGEE. CDR3 loop: CASSVGNRGNIQYF. The DNA for the CDR3 is TGTGCCAGCAGCGTAGGTAACAGGGGAAACATTCAGTACTTC.

Notes on this clone: The junction departs from the called germline gene at one end, perhaps through a read error. This chain links TRBV7-7 with TRBJ2-7, with 8 bases fitting TRBD1. Germline-derived CDR1 and CDR2 are SSHAT and FNYEAQ (reference sequence). The CDR3 totals 15 residues. CDR3 loop: CASSLAQGASYEQYF. The CDR3 DNA is TGTGCTAGCAGCTTAGCGCAGGGGGCTAGCTACGAGCAGTACTTC. The full variable domain, its missing parts supplied by reference TRBV7-7 and TRBJ2-7, is GAGVSQSPRYKVTKRGQDVTLRCDPISSHATLYWYQQALGQGPEFLTYFNYEAQPDKSGLPSDRFSAERPEGSISTLTIQRTEQRDSAMYRCASSLAQGASYEQYFGPGTRLTVT.

This sequence joins TRBV29-1 and TRBJ1-1, with D possibly TRBD1 on 5 matching bases. This CDR3 is built from 13 residues. Germline lookup yields CDR1 SQVTM and CDR2 ANQGSEA. Trimming took off 8 bases at V and 5 bases at J, with 18 bases between the two ends. CDR3 in DNA: TGCAGCTGGGGGGAGGGGCCGGGAACTGAAGCTTTCTTT. Its protein is CSWGEGPGTEAFF.

In this sample, this clone turned up once. The chain uses TRBV11-2 and TRBJ2-3; TRBD2 aligns across 10 bases. Germline loops: CDR1 SGHAT, CDR2 FQNNGV. The CDR3 length is 16 residues. J was trimmed by 4 bases and V by 1 base; bases with no gene match: 5. This CDR3 is CASSLASGRASDTQYF. The CDR3 coding sequence is TGTGCCAGCAGCTTAGCCAGCGGGAGGGCCTCAGATACGCAGTATTTT. The full variable domain, in which reference TRBV11-2 and TRBJ2-3 provide the parts outside the CDR3, is EAGVAQSPRYKIIEKRQSVAFWCNPISGHATLYWYQQILGQGPKLLIQFQNNGVVDDSQLPKDRFSAERLKGVDSTLKIQPAKLEDSAVYLCASSLASGRASDTQYFGPGTRLTVL.

The chain has TRBV5-4 and TRBJ1-1; possible D gene TRBD1, 5 bases. The V end was cut by 2 bases, the J end by 10 bases, with 12 bases between. The CDR3 has 12 residues. Germline CDR1 and CDR2: SGHNT and YYREEE (reference sequence). DNA for the CDR3: TGTGCCAGCAGCTTTAGTCCGGACATAGCTTTCTTT. Translated: CASSFSPDIAFF.

The chain links TRBV7-9 to TRBJ2-7, with D perhaps matching TRBD2 (6 bases). CDR3 size: 16 residues. Germline V gene lookup returns CDR1 SEHNR and CDR2 FQNEAQ (reference sequence). Trimming took 5 bases from V and 2 from J, leaving 19 bases between them. The CDR3 region is CASSPTPGLRAYEQYF. The CDR3 nucleotides are TGTGCCAGCAGCCCTACGCCGGGACTCCGGGCCTACGAGCAGTACTTC.

There are a few counts of this clone. The chain recombines TRBV30 with TRBJ1-2; 9 nucleotides align to TRBD1. Germline CDR1 GTSNPN, CDR2 SVGIG (reference sequence). The V segment lost 4 bases and the J segment 3 bases; nucleotides outside the gene matches: 6. The length of the CDR3 is 14 residues. The CDR3 DNA reads as TGTGCCTGGACCCGGACAGGGGCTTACTATGGCTACACCTTC. Residues: CAWTRTGAYYGYTF.

This clone appeared a single time. DNA for the CDR3: TGTGCCAGCAGCTTGACTAGCGGGAGCACAGATACGCAGTATTTT. Protein: CASSLTSGSTDTQYF. This chain connects TRBV11-1 to TRBJ2-3; 10 nucleotides align to TRBD2. The CDR3 runs 15 residues. J lost 0 bases, V lost 3 bases, and 0 bases had no gene match. Germline CDR1 and CDR2: SGHAT and FQDESV (reference sequence).

The chain employs TRBV3-1 (or the pseudogene TRBV3-2) and TRBJ1-4; D may be TRBD1 (6 bases). CDR3 length: 15 amino acids. V was pared by 6 bases and J by 8 bases, with 19 bases between. CDR1 and CDR2 (germline): LGHDT, YNNKEL (reference sequence). CDR3 DNA sequence: TGTGCCAGCAGACTGAGACAGGTGGGGGAGGAAAAACTGTTTTTT. It encodes CASRLRQVGEEKLFF.

DNA of the CDR3: TGTGCCAGCAGCCCATTGGACAGATTTGGAAACACCATATATTTT. It encodes CASSPLDRFGNTIYF. This chain uses TRBV7-8 with TRBJ1-3, with a possible D match to TRBD1 (6 bases). The germline V gene has CDR1 SGHVS and CDR2 FQNEAQ. Between the trimmed V and J ends, which lost 5 bases and 3 bases, there was a span of 14 bases. The CDR3 contains 15 residues.

This clone was counted only a few times. The CDR3 bases are TGCGCCAGCAGGACAGGGGGAGAGTACGAGCAGTACTTC. Amino acid sequence: CASRTGGEYEQYF. The rearrangement links TRBV5-1 to TRBJ2-7; 9 bases line up with TRBD1. Germline values: CDR1 SGHRS, CDR2 YFSETQ. CDR3 length: 13 amino acids. Trimming took 5 bases from V and 4 from J; bases not matched to a gene: 4.

The V gene is TRBV7-3, the J gene TRBJ1-1; D not certain. Per the germline V gene, CDR1 is SGHTA and CDR2 is FQGTGA. Trimming left V 6 bases short and J 2 bases short, with 10 bases between. The CDR3 sequence is 13 residues long. CDR3 nucleotide sequence: TGTGCCAGCAGTCCTTTTTATAACACTGAAGCTTTCTTT. Amino acids: CASSPFYNTEAFF.

The chain joins TRBV18 to TRBJ1-1, with D unclear. V was pared by 2 bases and J by 8 bases, with 12 bases between. Germline V gives CDR1 KGHSH, CDR2 LQKENI. The CDR3 runs 13 residues. The CDR3, as DNA: TGTGCCAGCTCACCAGCCGCGGACTTAGAAGCTTTCTTT. Its protein is CASSPAADLEAFF.

A single count supports this clone. The chain employs TRBV7-9 and TRBJ2-3, with 9 bases lining up with TRBD2. The CDR3 has 15 residues. Germline V gene data show CDR1 as SEHNR and CDR2 as FQNEAQ (reference sequence). The trim removed 3 bases at V and 3 bases at J, leaving 4 bases unmatched. The DNA of the CDR3 is TGTGCCAGCAGCTTCCTAGCGGGGATTACAGATACGCAGTATTTT. It specifies CASSFLAGITDTQYF. Full variable domain (remainder filled in from reference TRBV7-9 and TRBJ2-3): DTGVSQNPRHKITKRGQNVTFRCDPISEHNRLYWYRQTLGQGPEFLTYFQNEAQLEKSRLLSDRFSAERPKGSFSTLEIQRTEQGDSAMYLCASSFLAGITDTQYFGPGTRLTVL.

This clone was picked up one time. The V call is TRBV5-1, the J call TRBJ2-1, with D maybe TRBD2 (6 bases). The CDR3 is 16 amino acids. In germline, CDR1 is SGHRS, CDR2 YFSETQ. The V end lost 2 bases, the J end lost 7 bases, and 19 bases lay between the germline ends. The CDR3 sequence is CASSFEGRGRKNEQFF. In DNA form, the CDR3 reads TGCGCCAGCAGCTTTGAAGGGAGAGGGAGGAAGAATGAGCAGTTCTTC.

The chain employs TRBV14 and TRBJ2-7; 7 positions agree with TRBD2. From germline, CDR1 is SGHDN and CDR2 FVKESK. The CDR3 totals 14 residues. After removal of 4 bases from V and 6 bases from J, the junction contained 9 bases not matched to a gene. CDR3: CASSPPGLPSEQYV. CDR3 DNA: TGTGCCAGCAGCCCGCCGGGACTACCCTCCGAGCAGTACGTC.

The chain recombines TRBV25-1 with TRBJ1-6; D is unclear. The CDR3 extends over 13 amino acids. The V gene's germline CDR1 is MGHDK and CDR2 SYGVNS. The ends were cut back, 1 base at V and 8 bases at J, with 6 bases in the middle. The CDR3 here is CASSESDHSPLHF. The DNA of the CDR3 is TGTGCCAGCAGTGAATCAGATCATTCACCCCTCCACTTT.

This clone showed up just once. The gene calls are TRBV6-5 and TRBJ2-2; 16 bases agree with TRBD2. V gave up 8 bases and J gave up 7 bases; unmatched junction bases: 4. The CDR3 has 15 amino acids. The germline V gene has CDR1 MNHEY and CDR2 SVGAGI. The CDR3, as DNA: TGTGCCAGCGGGACTAGCGGGAGGGTAGGCGGGGAGCTGTTTTTT. Translated, it gives CASGTSGRVGGELFF.

The sample holds one count of this clone. The V and J genes are TRBV7-3 and TRBJ1-1; 10 positions agree with TRBD1. CDR1 SGHTA and CDR2 FQGTGA come from the germline V gene. V lost 5 bases, J lost 5 bases, and 11 bases stayed unmatched. The CDR3 has 16 residues. DNA of the CDR3: TGTGCCAGCAGCGAAAGGGGACAGGGGCGGGGGACTGAAGCTTTCTTT. It specifies CASSERGQGRGTEAFF. Variable domain in full (rest from reference TRBV7-3 and TRBJ1-1): GAGVSQTPSNKVTEKGKYVELRCDPISGHTALYWYRQSLGQGPEFLIYFQGTGAADDSGLPNDRFFAVRPEGSVSTLKIQRTERGDSAVYLCASSERGQGRGTEAFFGQGTRLTVV.

The chain is built from TRBV27 and TRBJ2-2; no reliable D call. Germline V gene sequence: CDR1 MNHEY, CDR2 SMNVEV (reference sequence). This CDR3 has 13 amino acids. Trimming took 3 bases from V and 6 from J, leaving 8 bases between them. CDR3 nucleotides: TGTGCCAGCAGTTTCGAACTCCCCGGGGAGCTGTTTTTT. The encoded protein is CASSFELPGELFF.